This T cell receptor (beta chain) was retrieved from a study of cytomegalovirus exposure and HLA in healthy donors. Use of 60 Vbeta and 13 Jbeta primers characterized the PCR. The table came from immunoSEQ multiplex PCR; TCRdb's copy has only in-frame clones and leaves some out. The table lists fewer than 150,000 clones, about 75% of them singletons, with roughly 30% in the top ten. The CDR3 is 14 amino acids. With 2 bases clipped from V and 9 bases from J, the junction kept 5 bases outside the gene matches. The germline CDR1 and CDR2 sequences are LNHDA and SQIVND (reference sequence). This chain connects TRBV19 to TRBJ2-1; 9 bases align to TRBD1. The sequence came from a man in his sixties in good health and CMV-seropositive. Sequenced sample: PBMCs. The chain's CDR3 is CASSIWDRVVEQFF. Written as DNA, the CDR3 is TGTGCCAGTAGTATATGGGACAGGGTTGTTGAGCAGTTCTTC.